The present T cell receptor (beta chain) was sequenced within a study of T cell changes during pregnancy in multiple sclerosis. Trimming removed 4 bases from V and 3 bases from J, with 16 bases in between. The CDR3 covers 16 residues. CDR1 and CDR2 (germline): MNHEY, SMNVEV (reference sequence). Measured with immunoSEQ multiplex PCR; TCRdb has only the in-frame clones, and not every one. The sample yields around 40,000 clones, roughly 87% seen once. Sequenced here: CD4+ T cells from peripheral blood mononuclear cells, sampled in the first trimester of pregnancy. This TCR was sampled from a female donor with multiple sclerosis, enrolled in a pregnancy study. The chain recombines TRBV27 with TRBJ2-1; D may be TRBD2 (6 bases). CDR3 protein: CASSSSSAIYYNEQFF. The CDR3 DNA follows: TGTGCCAGCAGTTCATCTAGCGCCATATACTACAATGAGCAGTTCTTC.